This TCR beta chain was recovered during a study of regulatory T cells in long-lasting Graves disease. This clonotype was recorded at least ten times. What it binds is unknown. Study-level results: Persistent disease exhibited a predilection for TRBV28, TRBJ1-2 and TRBJ2-5.

Arm-PCR of CDR3 regions with iRepertoire HTBI primers generated TCR beta libraries. TCRdb independently ran MiXCR on the multiplex PCR reads; one entry per CDR3 protein. The sample lists 400,000 to 450,000 distinct CDR3 sequences, 23% occurring once. The CDR3 runs to 14 residues. Germline V gene lookup returns CDR1 SNHLY and CDR2 FYNNEI. Trimming pared 7 bases from V and 1 base from J, leaving 10 bases between. The time point here: persistent/refractory GD, antithyroid drugs over 5 years with positive TRAb. Preparation of the TCR library used RNA extracted from PBMCs. This sequence joins TRBV2 and TRBJ2-2; D gene ambiguous. The clonotype comes from a female donor with Graves disease. The specimen comprised peripheral blood mononuclear cells (PBMCs), sampled when the disease was refractory, from a patient treated with antithyroid drugs. The CDR3 DNA is TGTGCCAGCACGGAACTTTTGAACACCGGGGAGCTGTTTTTT. It codes for CASTELLNTGELFF.